Sequencing of this T cell receptor (beta chain) was carried out in a study of blood T cell repertoires in COVID-19 (dated by TCRdb to 2018 to 2020). As for the study more broadly: The collaborator samples originated in the United States, Italy and Spain and spanned the acute and convalescent phases of COVID-19. A de-identified subject ID, COVID-19 status, age in years and sex were almost always included in the sample metadata. Where available, HLA class I and class II types were taken from metadata supplied by the sample provider and were not determined by assay-based typing. The prospective study material was composed of cDNA or gDNA derived from T cells, B-cell-depleted T cells, or PBMCs. Deeply sampled blood TCRbeta repertoires from subjects exposed to, actively infected with, or recovered from COVID-19 were included in the dataset. Samples came from the ongoing ImmuneRACE study (first 160 participants) plus 1,254 subjects from 6 global collaborators. The repertoires were released in a freely available public database intended as a resource for research on the immune response to SARS-CoV-2. Overall study results and their limits: How much clinical and demographic metadata was included differed by source and by participant, and the metadata was provided uncurated.

The CDR3 spans 14 residues, from the cysteine through the phenylalanine. Only the CDR3 DNA is retained, 42 bases long and in frame from the first base. The junction carries 13 bases between V and J, which are trimmed by 3 bases and 2 bases respectively. Based on the germline V gene, the CDR1 and CDR2 sequences are SQVTM and ANQGSEA. The collaborating institutions used their own protocols to collect whole blood in K2EDTA tubes. For TCRbeta analysis, collaborator samples were shipped as frozen whole blood, as isolated PBMCs, or as DNA extracted from either sample type. TCRbeta CDR3 regions were amplified from genomic DNA by means of the immunoSEQ Assay, a bias-controlled multiplex PCR. In the paper's pipeline: The number of nucleated cells in each sample was estimated by amplification of reference gene primers within the assay. Sequence reads were collapsed and filtered to measure the absolute abundance of every unique TCRbeta CDR3 rearrangement. For each sample, productive Simpson clonality was calculated as the square root of Simpson's diversity index across productive rearrangements. Sourced from immuneACCESS, this table was stored by TCRdb with only in-frame sequences that have V and J called. A share of the clones is absent; for the studies checked, an unresolved V gene accounts for under half, and the remainder has no known explanation. V, J and clone size reflect that table, while D and trimming were determined from the DNA. The sample table holds 85,000 to 130,000 clones, of which around 86% were seen once. More than 14% of the sample rests with the top ten.

This clone has just a few counts. The specificity of this receptor is unknown. Base quality data are lacking; no much larger clone is found one base away. In this chain, TRBV29-1 is recombined with TRBJ1-2, and possibly TRBD1, on 6 matching bases. This receptor was obtained from a man in his forties or fifties with acute or convalescent COVID-19. Material: peripheral blood. The DNA reads TGCAGCGTTGAGTCCGGACAGAGGAACTATGGCTACACCTTC. Translated, it reads CSVESGQRNYGYTF.